The 9 T cell receptor beta chains given below trace back to one sample, sequenced in a study of identical twins (dated by TCRdb to about 2016). The library was made by 5' RACE. These reads were obtained on an Illumina HiSeq 2000. Starting from the raw public reads, TCRdb applied fastp trimming at Q25, assembled clones with MiXCR and retained in-frame beta chains. CDR3 protein sequences are deduplicated, and each keeps its most common genes and DNA. The sample has around 670,000 distinct CDR3 sequences on record, less than 7% of them singletons. The ten most abundant clones make up roughly 2% of the sample. Sequencing used naive T cells sorted from blood. The cell subset or site label of this sample denotes: cells isolated with a human naive T-cell isolation kit. The receptors here all came from a man aged 18 to 30 in good health.

This clonotype was seen many times. This rearrangement joins TRBV10-2 to TRBJ2-1; D is uncertain. V was trimmed by 2 bases and J by 1 base, leaving 6 bases between them. The V gene's germline CDR1 is WSHSY and CDR2 SAAADI. The length of the CDR3 is 14 residues. The CDR3 coding sequence is TGCGCCAGCAGTGAGGGGCCGTCCTACAATGAGCAGTTCTTC. Its protein is CASSEGPSYNEQFF.

This clonotype was counted many times. The chain couples TRBV12-3 or TRBV12-4 to TRBJ2-7; 8 bases match TRBD1. This CDR3 comprises 14 residues. Trimming cost V 7 bases and J 5 bases; bases outside gene matches: 10. The CDR3: CASTDDRGINEQYF. CDR3 sequence (DNA): TGTGCCAGCACCGACGACAGGGGTATCAACGAGCAGTACTTC.

This clonotype was detected ten times or more. J is TRBJ2-2 and V is TRBV6-1; 7 bases are shared with TRBD2. The CDR3 sequence is 16 residues long. J was trimmed by 2 bases and V by 5 bases; bases with no gene match: 8. Germline V gene sequence: CDR1 MNHNS, CDR2 SASEGT. The CDR3 region has the DNA TGTGCCAGCAGTCTCCTGGCTAGCGGAAACACCGGGGAGCTGTTTTTT. Translation: CASSLLASGNTGELFF.

This clonotype was counted many times. The chain links TRBV7-3 to TRBJ2-3; no clear D gene. The CDR3 has 14 residues. Germline CDR1 reads SGHTA; CDR2 reads FQGTGA. V shed 2 bases and J shed 4 bases, with 10 bases lying between them. CDR3 region: CASSLGPKADTQYF. In DNA, the CDR3 is TGTGCCAGCAGCTTAGGCCCCAAGGCAGATACGCAGTATTTT. Full variable domain (remainder filled in from reference TRBV7-3 and TRBJ2-3): GAGVSQTPSNKVTEKGKYVELRCDPISGHTALYWYRQSLGQGPEFLIYFQGTGAADDSGLPNDRFFAVRPEGSVSTLKIQRTERGDSAVYLCASSLGPKADTQYFGPGTRLTVL.

This clonotype was recorded many times. The chain uses TRBV27 and TRBJ2-7; weak D call: TRBD1 (5 bases). Germline V CDR1 and CDR2: MNHEY, SMNVEV (reference sequence). Trimming took off 5 bases at V and 3 bases at J, with 14 bases between the two ends. CDR3 length: 14 residues. The CDR3 loop reads CASSRYRFIYEQYV. Written as DNA, the CDR3 is TGTGCCAGCAGTCGCTACAGGTTTATCTACGAGCAGTACGTC.

V and J are TRBV6-1 and TRBJ2-1; TRBD2 agrees at 9 bases. The germline V gene has CDR1 MNHNS and CDR2 SASEGT. The CDR3 extends over 19 amino acids. Trimming took 7 bases from V and 8 from J; bases not matched to a gene: 24. The DNA for the CDR3 is TGTGCCAGCACTCCGGGACTAGCCCCGGAAAACAGTATAACTCATGAGCAGTTCTTC. Translating gives CASTPGLAPENSITHEQFF.

This clonotype was counted only a few times. The J gene is TRBJ2-3, the V gene TRBV7-9; 7 bases are shared with TRBD1. The CDR3 is made up of 12 amino acids. Unmatched junction bases numbered 5, after V lost 8 bases and J lost 6 bases. Germline V CDR1 and CDR2: SEHNR, FQNEAQ (reference sequence). The CDR3 DNA sequence: TGTGCCAGCCACGAGGGGGCCGATACGCAGTATTTT. It specifies CASHEGADTQYF.

This clonotype was observed many times. V usage is TRBV5-1 and J usage is TRBJ1-1, with D hard to call. V was trimmed by 0 bases and J by 4 bases, leaving 10 bases between them. The germline CDR1 and CDR2 sequences are SGHRS and YFSETQ. This CDR3 region has 14 residues. This chain's CDR3 is CASSLDEGGTEAFF. The CDR3 nucleotides read TGCGCCAGCAGCTTGGACGAGGGCGGCACTGAAGCTTTCTTT. Filled out from reference TRBV5-1 and TRBJ1-1, the complete variable domain reads KAGVTQTPRYLIKTRGQQVTLSCSPISGHRSVSWYQQTPGQGLQFLFEYFSETQRNKGNFPGRFSGRQFSNSRSEMNVSTLELGDSALYLCASSLDEGGTEAFFGQGTRLTVV.

J is TRBJ2-3 and V is TRBV27, with D uncertain. Germline CDR1 is MNHEY and CDR2 is SMNVEV (reference sequence). The CDR3 contains 16 residues. With 5 bases removed from V and 2 bases from J, the gap between germline ends came to 17 bases. CDR3 nucleotides: TGTGCCAGCAGTCCCACCGGACGGTCGCTCACAGATACGCAGTATTTT. This translates into CASSPTGRSLTDTQYF.